This paragraph covers one T cell receptor beta chain sequence. Other DNA sequences in this sample translate to the same CDR3. The CDR3 runs to 13 residues. Germline V CDR1 and CDR2: KGHSH, LQKENI. Trimming removed 2 bases at V and 5 bases at J, with 6 bases between. Seattle researchers signed up patients amid active infection and tracked them longitudinally. Per the authors' pipeline: Quantification of nucleated cells was approximated via reference gene primer amplification. Measured with immunoSEQ multiplex PCR; TCRdb has only the in-frame clones, and not every one. The V and J calls and clone size come from that table; D and trimming were worked out from the DNA. This sample yields approximately 290,000 clones, of which about 85% are seen a single time; roughly 0.87% belongs to the top ten. The data stem from a study of blood T cell repertoires in COVID-19. On the study more broadly: The cDNA or gDNA used as material had been derived from T cells, B-cell-depleted T cells, or PBMCs.

The receptor's source is a human donor with COVID-19, enrolled during active disease. The donor label of this sample is uncertain. The sample taken for sequencing was peripheral blood. J is TRBJ2-2 and V is TRBV18, with no clear D. This CDR3 reads CASSPSVTGELFF. The CDR3, as DNA: TGTGCCAGCTCACCATCCGTAACCGGGGAGCTGTTTTTT. Using reference TRBV18 and TRBJ2-2 for the parts outside the CDR3, the full variable domain is NAGVMQNPRHLVRRRGQEARLRCSPMKGHSHVYWYRQLPEEGLKFMVYLQKENIIDESGMPKERFSAEFPKEGPSILRIQQVVRGDSAAYFCASSPSVTGELFFGEGSRLTVL.